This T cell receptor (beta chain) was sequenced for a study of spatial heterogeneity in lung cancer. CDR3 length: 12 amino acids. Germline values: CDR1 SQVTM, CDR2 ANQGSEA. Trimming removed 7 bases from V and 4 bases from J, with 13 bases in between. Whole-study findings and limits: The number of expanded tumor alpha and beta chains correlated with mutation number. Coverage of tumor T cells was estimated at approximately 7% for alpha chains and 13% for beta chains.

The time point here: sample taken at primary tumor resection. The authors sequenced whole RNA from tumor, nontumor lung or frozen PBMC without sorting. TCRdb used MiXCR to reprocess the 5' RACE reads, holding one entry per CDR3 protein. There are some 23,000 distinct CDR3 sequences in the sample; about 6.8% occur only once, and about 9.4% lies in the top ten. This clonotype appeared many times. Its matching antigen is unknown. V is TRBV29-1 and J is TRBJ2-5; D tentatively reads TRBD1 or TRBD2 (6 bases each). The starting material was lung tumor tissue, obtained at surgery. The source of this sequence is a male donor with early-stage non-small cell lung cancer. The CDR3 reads CSAARGRETQYF. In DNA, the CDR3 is TGCAGCGCGGCTCGGGGGCGAGAGACCCAGTACTTC.